This T cell receptor (beta chain) is from a study of blood T cell repertoires in COVID-19. Libraries were prepared by immunoSEQ multiplex PCR; TCRdb keeps only in-frame clonotypes and omits some of them. This table has 200,000 to 250,000 clones, about 85% appearing once. The sequenced sample consisted of PBMCs or T cells enriched from blood (not recorded which). The sequence was obtained from a man younger than 40 who had recovered from COVID-19.

The CDR3 bases are TGTGCCATCGCGGCTATTATGAACACTGAAGCTTTCTTT. It translates to CAIAAIMNTEAFF. This chain links TRBV10-3 with TRBJ1-1; no reliable D call. The germline V and J ends were trimmed by 8 bases and 0 bases, with 10 bases remaining between them. Germline values: CDR1 ENHRY, CDR2 SYGVKD. This CDR3 contains 13 residues.